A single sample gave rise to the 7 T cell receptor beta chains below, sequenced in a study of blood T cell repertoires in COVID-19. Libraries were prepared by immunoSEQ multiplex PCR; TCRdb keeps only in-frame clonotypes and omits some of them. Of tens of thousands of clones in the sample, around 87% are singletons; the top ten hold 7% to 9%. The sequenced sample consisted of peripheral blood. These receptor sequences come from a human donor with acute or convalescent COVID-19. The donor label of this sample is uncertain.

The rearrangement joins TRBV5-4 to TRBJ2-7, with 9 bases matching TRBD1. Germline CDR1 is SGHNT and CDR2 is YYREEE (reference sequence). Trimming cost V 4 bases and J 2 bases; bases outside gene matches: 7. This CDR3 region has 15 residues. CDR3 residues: CASSTPRQGAYEQYF. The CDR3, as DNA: TGTGCCAGCAGCACCCCCAGACAGGGGGCCTACGAGCAGTACTTC.

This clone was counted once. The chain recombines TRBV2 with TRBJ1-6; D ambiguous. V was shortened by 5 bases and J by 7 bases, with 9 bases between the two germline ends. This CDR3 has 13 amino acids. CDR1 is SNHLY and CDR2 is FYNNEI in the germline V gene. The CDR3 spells CASSKSVNSPLHF. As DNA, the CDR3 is TGTGCCAGCAGTAAGTCGGTAAATTCACCCCTCCACTTT.

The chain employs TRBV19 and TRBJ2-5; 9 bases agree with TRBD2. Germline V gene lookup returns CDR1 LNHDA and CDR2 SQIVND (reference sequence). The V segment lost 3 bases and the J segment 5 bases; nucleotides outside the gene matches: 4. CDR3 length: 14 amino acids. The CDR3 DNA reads TGTGCCAGTAGTATTCAACTAGCGGGTGAGACCCAGTACTTC. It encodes CASSIQLAGETQYF.

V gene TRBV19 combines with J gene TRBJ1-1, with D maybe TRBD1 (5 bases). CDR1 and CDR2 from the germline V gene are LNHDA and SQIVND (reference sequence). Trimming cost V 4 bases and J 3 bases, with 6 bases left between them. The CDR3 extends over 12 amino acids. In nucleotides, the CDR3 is TGTGCCAGTAGTACAGGGTACACTGAAGCTTTCTTT. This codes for CASSTGYTEAFF.

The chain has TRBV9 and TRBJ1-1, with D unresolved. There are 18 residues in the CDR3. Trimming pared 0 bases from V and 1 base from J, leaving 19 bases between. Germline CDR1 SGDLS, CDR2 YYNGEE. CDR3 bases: TGTGCCAGCAGCGTAGACCCTGGCAGAGGAGAAGCGAACACTGAAGCTTTCTTT. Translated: CASSVDPGRGEANTEAFF.

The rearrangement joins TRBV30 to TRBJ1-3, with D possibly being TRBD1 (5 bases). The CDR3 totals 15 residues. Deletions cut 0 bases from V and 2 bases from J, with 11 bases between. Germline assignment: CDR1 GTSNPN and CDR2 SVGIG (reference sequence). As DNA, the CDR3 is TGTGCCTGGAGTGTCGGGGGGACTCCTGGAAACACCATATATTTT. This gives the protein CAWSVGGTPGNTIYF. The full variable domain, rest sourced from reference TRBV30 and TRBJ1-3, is SQTIHQWPATLVQPVGSPLSLECTVEGTSNPNLYWYRQAAGRGLQLLFYSVGIGQISSEVPQNLSASRPQDRQFILSSKKLLLSDSGFYLCAWSVGGTPGNTIYFGEGSWLTVV.

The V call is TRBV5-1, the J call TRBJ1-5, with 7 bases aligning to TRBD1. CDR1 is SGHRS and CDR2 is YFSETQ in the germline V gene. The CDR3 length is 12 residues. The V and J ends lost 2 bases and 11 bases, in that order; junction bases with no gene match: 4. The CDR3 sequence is CASSFYRGAQHF. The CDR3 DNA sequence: TGCGCCAGCAGCTTTTACAGGGGTGCCCAGCATTTT. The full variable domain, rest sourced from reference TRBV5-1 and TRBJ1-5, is KAGVTQTPRYLIKTRGQQVTLSCSPISGHRSVSWYQQTPGQGLQFLFEYFSETQRNKGNFPGRFSGRQFSNSRSEMNVSTLELGDSALYLCASSFYRGAQHFGDGTRLSIL.